Only a few counts were recorded for the clone carrying this TCR beta chain. Its specificity is unknown. TCRdb ran MiXCR on the 5' RACE reads and lists one entry per CDR3 protein. The data show about 700,000 distinct CDR3 sequences, less than 7% seen once. The record originates from a study of identical twins. Broader study findings: Invariant MAIT and iNKT cells are populations that could partly confound zero-insertion analyses.

This CDR3 has 14 amino acids. Trimming pared 5 bases from V and 4 bases from J, leaving 13 bases between. CDR1 and CDR2 from the germline V gene are SGHAT and FQNNGV. Sequenced material: naive T cells sorted from blood. The V and J genes are TRBV11-2 and TRBJ2-3; D assignment may be TRBD1 or TRBD2 (5 bases each). This sequence was found in a man aged 18-30 years in good health. CDR3 sequence: CASSDRDGADTQYF. The DNA of the CDR3 is TGTGCCAGCAGCGACCGGGACGGTGCAGATACGCAGTATTTT. Drawing the rest from reference TRBV11-2 and TRBJ2-3, the complete variable domain is EAGVAQSPRYKIIEKRQSVAFWCNPISGHATLYWYQQILGQGPKLLIQFQNNGVVDDSQLPKDRFSAERLKGVDSTLKIQPAKLEDSAVYLCASSDRDGADTQYFGPGTRLTVL.